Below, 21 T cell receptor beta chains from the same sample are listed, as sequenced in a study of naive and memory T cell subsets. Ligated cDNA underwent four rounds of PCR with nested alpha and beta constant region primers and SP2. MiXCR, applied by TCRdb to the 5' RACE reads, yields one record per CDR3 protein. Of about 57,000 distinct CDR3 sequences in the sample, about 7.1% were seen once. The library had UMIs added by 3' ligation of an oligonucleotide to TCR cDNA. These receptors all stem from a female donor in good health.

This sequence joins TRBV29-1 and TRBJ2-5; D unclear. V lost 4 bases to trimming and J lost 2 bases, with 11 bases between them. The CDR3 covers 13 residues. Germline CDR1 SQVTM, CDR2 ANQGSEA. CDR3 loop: CSVGKATQETQYF. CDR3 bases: TGCAGCGTTGGAAAGGCGACACAAGAGACCCAGTACTTC.

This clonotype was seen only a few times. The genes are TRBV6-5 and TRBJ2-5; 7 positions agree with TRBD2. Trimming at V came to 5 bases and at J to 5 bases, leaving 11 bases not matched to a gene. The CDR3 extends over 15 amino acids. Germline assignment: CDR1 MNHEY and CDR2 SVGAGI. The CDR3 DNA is TGTGCCAGCAGTCGGAACCGGGACTACGCGGAGACCCAGTACTTC. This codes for CASSRNRDYAETQYF.

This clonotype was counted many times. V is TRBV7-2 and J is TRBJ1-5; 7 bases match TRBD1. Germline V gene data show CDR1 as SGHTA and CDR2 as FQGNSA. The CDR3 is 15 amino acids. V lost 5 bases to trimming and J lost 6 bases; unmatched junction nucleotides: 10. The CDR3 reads CASSIGTVGGQPQHF. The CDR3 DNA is TGTGCCAGCAGCATCGGGACAGTAGGGGGTCAGCCCCAGCATTTT.

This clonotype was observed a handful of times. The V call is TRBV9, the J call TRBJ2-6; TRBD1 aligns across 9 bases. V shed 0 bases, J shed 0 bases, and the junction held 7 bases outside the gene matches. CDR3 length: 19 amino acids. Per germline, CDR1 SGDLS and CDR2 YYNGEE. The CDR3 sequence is CASSVVGRQGGSGANVLTF. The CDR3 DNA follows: TGTGCCAGCAGCGTAGTGGGGAGACAGGGGGGCTCTGGGGCCAACGTCCTGACTTTC.

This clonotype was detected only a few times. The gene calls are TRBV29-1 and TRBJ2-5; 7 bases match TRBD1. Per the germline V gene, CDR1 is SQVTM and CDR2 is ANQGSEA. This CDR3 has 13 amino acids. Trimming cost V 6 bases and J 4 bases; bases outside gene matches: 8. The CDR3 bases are TGCAGCGTGAGACAGGGTGGTTCAGAGACCCAGTACTTC. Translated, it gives CSVRQGGSETQYF.

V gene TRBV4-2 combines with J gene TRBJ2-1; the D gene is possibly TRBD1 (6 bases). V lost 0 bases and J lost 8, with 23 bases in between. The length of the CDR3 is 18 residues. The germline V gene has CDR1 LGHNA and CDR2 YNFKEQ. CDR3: CASSQEGVVGAPPDEQFF. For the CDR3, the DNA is TGTGCCAGCAGCCAAGAAGGGGTTGTGGGGGCCCCCCCCGATGAGCAGTTCTTC.

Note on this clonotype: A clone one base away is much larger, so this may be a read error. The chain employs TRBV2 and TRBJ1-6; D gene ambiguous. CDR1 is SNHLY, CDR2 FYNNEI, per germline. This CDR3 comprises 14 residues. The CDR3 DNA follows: TGTGCCAGCATGGTAGAACATAGGAATTCACCCCTCAACTTT. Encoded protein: CASMVEHRNSPLNF.

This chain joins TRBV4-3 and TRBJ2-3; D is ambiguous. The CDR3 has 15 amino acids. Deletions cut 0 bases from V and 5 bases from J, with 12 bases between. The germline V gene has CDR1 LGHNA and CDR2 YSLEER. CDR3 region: CASSQDILAQDTQYF. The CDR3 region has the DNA TGCGCCAGCAGCCAAGATATCCTCGCTCAAGATACGCAGTATTTT.

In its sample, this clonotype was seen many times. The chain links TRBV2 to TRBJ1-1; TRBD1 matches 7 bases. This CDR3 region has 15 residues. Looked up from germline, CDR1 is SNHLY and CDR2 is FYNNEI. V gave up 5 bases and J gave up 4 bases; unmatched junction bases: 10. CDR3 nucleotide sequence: TGTGCCAGCAGTTTAGGGCCAGGGGGGAGCACTGAAGCTTTCTTT. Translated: CASSLGPGGSTEAFF.

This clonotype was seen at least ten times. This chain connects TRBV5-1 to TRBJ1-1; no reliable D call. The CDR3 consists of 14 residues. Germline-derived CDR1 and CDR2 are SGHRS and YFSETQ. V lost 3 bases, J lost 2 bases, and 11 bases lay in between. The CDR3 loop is CASSSNSANTEAFF. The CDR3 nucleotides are TGCGCCAGCAGCTCGAACTCCGCTAACACTGAAGCTTTCTTT.

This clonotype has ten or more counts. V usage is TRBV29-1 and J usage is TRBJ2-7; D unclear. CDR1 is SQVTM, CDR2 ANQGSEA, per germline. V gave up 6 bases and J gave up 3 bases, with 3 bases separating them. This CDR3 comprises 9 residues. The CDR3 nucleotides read TGCAGCGTACTCTACGAGCAGTACTTC. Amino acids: CSVLYEQYF.

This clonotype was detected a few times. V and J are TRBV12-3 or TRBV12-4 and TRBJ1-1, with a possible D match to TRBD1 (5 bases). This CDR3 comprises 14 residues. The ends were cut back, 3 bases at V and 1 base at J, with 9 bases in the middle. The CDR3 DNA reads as TGTGCCAGCAGTTTCCAGGGAGCGAACACTGAAGCTTTCTTT. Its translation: CASSFQGANTEAFF.

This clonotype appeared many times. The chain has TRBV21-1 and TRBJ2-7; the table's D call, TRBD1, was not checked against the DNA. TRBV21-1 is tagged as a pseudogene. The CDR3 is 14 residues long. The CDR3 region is CASSNRDRAYEQYF. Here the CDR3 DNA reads TGTGCCAGCAGCAACCGGGACAGGGCCTACGAGCAGTACTTC.

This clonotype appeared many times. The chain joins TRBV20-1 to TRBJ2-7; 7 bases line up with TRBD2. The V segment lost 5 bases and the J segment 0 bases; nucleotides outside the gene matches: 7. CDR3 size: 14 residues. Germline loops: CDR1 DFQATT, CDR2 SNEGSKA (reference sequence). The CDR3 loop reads CSAQMGGDSYEQYF. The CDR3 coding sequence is TGCAGTGCTCAGATGGGGGGGGACTCCTACGAGCAGTACTTC.

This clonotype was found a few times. The CDR3 here is CATSRGFTDTQYF. In DNA, the CDR3 is TGTGCCACCAGCAGAGGGTTCACAGATACGCAGTATTTT. The genes are TRBV15 and TRBJ2-3, with D unclear. From germline, CDR1 is LNHNV and CDR2 YYDKDF (reference sequence). Trimming removed 1 base from V and 2 bases from J, with 4 bases in between. CDR3 length: 13 residues.

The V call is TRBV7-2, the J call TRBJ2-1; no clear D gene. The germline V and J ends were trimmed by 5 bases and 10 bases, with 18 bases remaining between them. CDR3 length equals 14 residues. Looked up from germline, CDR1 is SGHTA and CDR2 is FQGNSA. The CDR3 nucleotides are TGTGCCAGCAGCCCGCCCCGAGGTCTAGAAGAGCAGTTCTTC. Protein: CASSPPRGLEEQFF.

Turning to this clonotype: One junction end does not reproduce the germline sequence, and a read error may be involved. The CDR3 DNA reads as TGTGCCTGGGCGATGAGCTCTCGAAACACCATATATTTT. It is translated as CAWAMSSRNTIYF. This chain joins TRBV30 and TRBJ1-3, with D uncertain. The CDR3 is made up of 13 amino acids. Germline assignment: CDR1 GTSNPN and CDR2 SVGIG (reference sequence).

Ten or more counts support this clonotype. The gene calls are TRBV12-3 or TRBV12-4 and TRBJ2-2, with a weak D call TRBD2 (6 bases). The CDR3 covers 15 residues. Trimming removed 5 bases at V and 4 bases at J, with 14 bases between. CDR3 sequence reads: CASSPRDSLTGELFF. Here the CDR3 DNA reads TGTGCCAGCAGTCCTCGGGACTCCCTCACCGGGGAGCTGTTTTTT.

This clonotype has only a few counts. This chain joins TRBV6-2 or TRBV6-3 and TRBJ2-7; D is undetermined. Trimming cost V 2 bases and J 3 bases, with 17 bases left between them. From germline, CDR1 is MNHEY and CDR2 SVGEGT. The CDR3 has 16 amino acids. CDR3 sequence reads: CASSYTPQEQNYEQYF. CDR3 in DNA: TGTGCCAGCAGTTACACTCCTCAGGAACAGAACTACGAGCAGTACTTC.

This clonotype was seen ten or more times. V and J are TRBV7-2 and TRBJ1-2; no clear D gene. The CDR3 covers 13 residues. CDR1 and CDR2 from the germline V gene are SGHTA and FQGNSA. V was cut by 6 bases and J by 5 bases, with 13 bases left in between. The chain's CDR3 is CASSVGGGYGYTF. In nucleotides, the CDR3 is TGTGCCAGCAGTGTGGGAGGAGGTTATGGCTACACCTTC. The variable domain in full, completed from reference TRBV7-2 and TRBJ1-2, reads GAGVSQSPSNKVTEKGKDVELRCDPISGHTALYWYRQSLGQGLEFLIYFQGNSAPDKSGLPSDRFSAERTGGSVSTLTIQRTQQEDSAVYLCASSVGGGYGYTFGSGTRLTVV.

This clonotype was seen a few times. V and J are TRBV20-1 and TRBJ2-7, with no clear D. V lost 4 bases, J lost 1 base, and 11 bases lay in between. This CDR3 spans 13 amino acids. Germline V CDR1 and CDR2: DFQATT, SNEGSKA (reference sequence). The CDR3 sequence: CSAKAQSSYEQYF. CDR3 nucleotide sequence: TGCAGTGCTAAAGCCCAGTCATCCTACGAGCAGTACTTC.